A selection of T cell receptor beta chains follows, all from one sample in a study of T cells in Graves' hyperthyroidism and ophthalmopathy. MiXCR, run by TCRdb on the multiplex PCR reads, gives a single entry per CDR3 protein. The table lists over 500,000 distinct CDR3 sequences, approximately 14% of them singletons. The material sequenced was blood. The receptors derive from a woman between 35 and 50 years old with Graves' hyperthyroidism. CDR3s include the opening cysteine and the closing phenylalanine or tryptophan. The D gene is left open where the match is weak. The size field is filled for only some rows; it gives once, few, many or a size class.

j_call,cdr3_length,d_call,clone_size,v_call,cdr3_aa,cdr3_nt
TRBJ1-5,12,.,many,TRBV18,CASSPFNQPQHF,TGTGCCAGCTCACCGTTTAATCAGCCCCAGCATTTT
TRBJ2-5,15,.,.,TRBV27,CASSLYGTQGETQYF,TGTGCCAGCAGTTTATACGGGACCCAGGGAGAGACCCAGTACTTC
TRBJ2-2,15,TRBD2,.,TRBV19,CASSIGLAGIGELFF,TGTGCCAGTAGTATCGGGCTAGCGGGTATCGGGGAGCTGTTTTTT
TRBJ2-3,15,.,many,TRBV30,CAWSVGHTEPDTQYF,TGTGCCTGGAGTGTAGGCCACACGGAACCGGATACGCAGTATTTT
TRBJ1-6,12,.,many,TRBV20-1,CSATSGDSPLHF,TGCAGTGCTACCTCGGGGGATTCACCCCTCCACTTT
TRBJ1-6,13,.,few,TRBV7-9,CASSAGPYSPLHF,TGTGCCAGCAGTGCGGGGCCCTATTCACCCCTCCACTTT
TRBJ2-5,13,.,many,TRBV20-1,CSAILGVQETQYF,TGCAGTGCCATACTAGGAGTCCAAGAGACCCAGTACTTC
TRBJ2-7,16,.,many,TRBV28,CASSPRTRGKRYEQYF,TGTGCCAGCAGTCCCCGGACTCGAGGGAAACGCTACGAGCAGTACTTC
TRBJ2-3,16,TRBD2,few,TRBV7-9,CASSLNSGSWVDTQYF,TGTGCCAGCAGCTTAAATAGCGGGAGTTGGGTAGATACGCAGTATTTT
TRBJ2-1,13,TRBD2,.,TRBV20-1,CSATLLADNEQFF,TGCAGTGCGACCCTACTAGCGGACAATGAGCAGTTCTTC
TRBJ1-1,16,TRBD1,many,TRBV18,CASSPPGQGMNTEAFF,TGTGCCAGCTCACCGCCCGGACAGGGGATGAACACTGAAGCTTTCTTT
TRBJ2-1,14,TRBD2,.,TRBV5-1,CASRAGALLNEQFF,TGCGCCAGCAGGGCGGGAGCCCTACTCAATGAGCAGTTCTTC
TRBJ2-2,18,TRBD2,many,TRBV7-2,CASSLRGLAGMNTGELFF,TGTGCCAGCAGCCTTAGAGGACTAGCGGGGATGAACACCGGGGAGCTGTTTTTT
TRBJ2-1,15,TRBD2,many,TRBV2,CASTATSGVQNEQFF,TGTGCCAGCACCGCAACTAGCGGGGTCCAAAATGAGCAGTTCTTC
TRBJ2-1,15,TRBD2,many,TRBV7-3,CASSPRLAARGEQFF,TGTGCCAGCAGCCCAAGACTAGCGGCCCGGGGGGAGCAGTTCTTC
TRBJ1-4,17,TRBD1,many,TRBV7-9,CASSRMDMTGENEKLFF,TGTGCCAGCAGCCGAATGGATATGACAGGGGAGAATGAAAAACTGTTTTTT
TRBJ2-3,14,TRBD2,many,TRBV28,CVSQAGDVTDTQYF,TGTGTCTCCCAAGCGGGGGATGTAACAGATACGCAGTATTTT
TRBJ1-5,13,.,.,TRBV9,CASSDRSGQPQHF,TGTGCCAGCAGCGACAGGTCAGGGCAGCCCCAGCATTTT
TRBJ2-2,15,.,few,TRBV27,CASSRRVTDTGELFF,TGTGCCAGCAGCCGAAGGGTGACTGACACCGGGGAGCTGTTTTTT
TRBJ2-6,14,.,few,TRBV2,CASSHSSGANVLTF,TGTGCCAGCAGCCACAGCTCTGGGGCCAACGTCCTGACTTTC
TRBJ1-1,14,.,many,TRBV20-1,CSARRGLVNTEAFF,TGCAGTGCTCGAAGGGGGTTAGTAAACACTGAAGCTTTCTTT
TRBJ1-1,13,.,many,TRBV7-9,CASQRGADTEAFF,TGTGCCAGCCAACGTGGGGCCGACACTGAAGCTTTCTTT
TRBJ2-2,17,.,.,TRBV7-3,CASSLVATPGWAGELFF,TGTGCCAGCAGCTTAGTGGCCACTCCGGGTTGGGCCGGGGAGCTGTTTTTT
TRBJ1-6,13,.,.,TRBV7-8,CASSPHTNSPLHF,TGTGCCAGCAGCCCACACACTAATTCACCCCTCCACTTT
TRBJ2-5,20,TRBD2,.,TRBV28,CASSSVRGGLLAGAEETQYF,TGTGCCAGCAGTAGTGTTAGGGGGGGTCTCCTAGCGGGAGCAGAGGAGACCCAGTACTTC
TRBJ2-1,14,.,.,TRBV28,CASRNEGSYNEQFF,TGTGCCAGCAGAAACGAAGGCTCCTACAATGAGCAGTTCTTC
TRBJ2-1,14,TRBD2,.,TRBV9,CASSVAAGPNEQFF,TGTGCCAGCAGCGTAGCAGCGGGACCCAATGAGCAGTTCTTC
TRBJ2-1,14,TRBD2,many,TRBV20-1,CSARGTSGYNEQFF,TGCAGTGCTAGGGGGACTAGCGGATACAATGAGCAGTTCTTC
TRBJ2-7,14,.,.,TRBV7-9,CASTRDTNSYEQYF,TGTGCCAGCACCCGGGACACTAACTCCTACGAGCAGTACTTC
TRBJ2-2,16,TRBD2,many,TRBV6-1,CASSLMGLAGTGELFF,TGTGCCAGCAGCCTCATGGGACTAGCGGGCACCGGGGAGCTGTTTTTT
TRBJ2-7,16,TRBD2,many,TRBV20-1,CSARVLAGSIFYEQYF,TGCAGTGCTAGAGTCCTAGCGGGATCTATTTTCTACGAGCAGTACTTC
TRBJ2-1,13,.,.,TRBV20-1,CSAFPPSYNEQFF,TGCAGTGCTTTTCCCCCCTCCTACAATGAGCAGTTCTTC
TRBJ1-4,13,.,few,TRBV2,CASRWGPNEKLFF,TGTGCCAGCAGGTGGGGGCCTAATGAAAAACTGTTTTTT
TRBJ1-4,17,.,many,TRBV7-8,CASSLSGAGLTNEKLFF,TGTGCCAGCAGCTTATCAGGGGCAGGGTTAACTAATGAAAAACTGTTTTTT
TRBJ1-4,17,.,.,TRBV28,CASNTRGRGRLHEKLFF,TGTGCCAGCAACACCCGGGGGCGCGGTAGATTACATGAAAAACTGTTTTTT
TRBJ2-3,13,.,few,TRBV20-1,CSATGQRTDTQYF,TGCAGTGCTACCGGACAGCGCACAGATACGCAGTATTTT
TRBJ2-1,11,.,few,TRBV5-1,CASSSQQEQFF,TGCGCCAGCAGCTCGCAACAGGAGCAGTTCTTC
TRBJ2-1,18,TRBD2,many,TRBV20-1,CSLPGLAGGISSYNEQFF,TGCAGTTTACCGGGACTAGCGGGAGGAATCTCCTCCTACAATGAGCAGTTCTTC
TRBJ1-3,17,.,once,TRBV3-1,CASSQVYGGSRENTIYF,TGTGCCAGCAGCCAAGTTTATGGGGGATCAAGGGAAAACACCATATATTTT
TRBJ2-2,14,.,many,TRBV20-1,CSARGTSNTGELFF,TGCAGTGCTAGAGGGACTTCGAACACCGGGGAGCTGTTTTTT
TRBJ2-7,14,.,many,TRBV28,CASTVLYDGSEQYF,TGTGCCAGCACCGTACTCTATGATGGTAGCGAGCAGTACTTC
TRBJ2-1,16,TRBD2,few,TRBV15,CATSKEVAGGPGEQFF,TGTGCCACCAGCAAAGAGGTAGCGGGAGGGCCGGGAGAGCAGTTCTTC
TRBJ2-3,15,.,many,TRBV18,CASSPLNRGTDTQYF,TGTGCCAGCTCACCGCTCAACAGGGGCACAGATACGCAGTATTTT
TRBJ2-5,16,.,.,TRBV4-1,CASSQVQGHPQETQYF,TGCGCCAGCAGCCAAGTTCAGGGACACCCACAAGAGACCCAGTACTTC
TRBJ2-7,16,TRBD2,.,TRBV3-1,CASSPIASGRAHEQYF,TGTGCCAGCAGCCCCATCGCTAGCGGGAGGGCCCACGAGCAGTACTTC
TRBJ1-1,15,.,many,TRBV28,CASSAGDPSGTEAFF,TGTGCCAGCAGTGCAGGGGACCCATCGGGCACTGAAGCTTTCTTT
TRBJ2-2,15,TRBD2,.,TRBV7-9,CASSLSGVPTGELFF,TGTGCCAGCAGCCTTAGCGGGGTCCCCACCGGGGAGCTGTTTTTT
TRBJ2-3,15,.,.,TRBV7-3,CASSLSGGPTDTQYF,TGTGCCAGCAGCTTATCTGGCGGGCCCACAGATACGCAGTATTTT
TRBJ2-3,16,TRBD2,few,TRBV5-5,CASSLLVAGSTDTQYF,TGTGCCAGCAGCTTATTGGTAGCGGGAAGCACAGATACGCAGTATTTT
TRBJ1-2,13,.,.,TRBV19,CASISGLGYGYTF,TGTGCCAGTATCTCGGGGCTTGGCTATGGCTACACCTTC
TRBJ2-1,16,.,few,TRBV7-3,CASSLELSSSYNEQFF,TGTGCCAGCAGCTTGGAACTGTCGAGCTCCTACAATGAGCAGTTCTTC
TRBJ2-3,16,.,many,TRBV18,CASSPVRRGTTDTQYF,TGTGCCAGCTCACCAGTGAGGAGGGGGACCACAGATACGCAGTATTTT
TRBJ1-6,15,TRBD1,.,TRBV15,CATSSRETGGSPLHF,TGTGCCACCAGCAGTCGGGAGACAGGGGGATCACCCCTCCACTTT
TRBJ2-5,18,.,many,TRBV6-1,CASSLTDSGSGLKETQYF,TGTGCCAGCAGTCTTACAGATAGTGGTTCGGGCCTTAAAGAGACCCAGTACTTC
TRBJ2-3,17,TRBD2,many,TRBV20-1,CSARLRSGTSATDTQYF,TGCAGTGCTAGATTGAGATCCGGGACTAGCGCTACAGATACGCAGTATTTT
TRBJ1-2,17,TRBD1,.,TRBV27,CASSLYSDRGRRYGYTF,TGTGCCAGCAGTTTATACTCGGACAGGGGGCGAAGATATGGCTACACCTTC
TRBJ2-1,13,.,many,TRBV5-6,CASSRGINNEQFF,TGTGCCAGCAGCCGCGGGATAAATAATGAGCAGTTCTTC
TRBJ1-5,15,.,many,TRBV18,CASSPLAGPEQPQHF,TGTGCCAGCTCACCCCTAGCAGGGCCGGAGCAGCCCCAGCATTTT